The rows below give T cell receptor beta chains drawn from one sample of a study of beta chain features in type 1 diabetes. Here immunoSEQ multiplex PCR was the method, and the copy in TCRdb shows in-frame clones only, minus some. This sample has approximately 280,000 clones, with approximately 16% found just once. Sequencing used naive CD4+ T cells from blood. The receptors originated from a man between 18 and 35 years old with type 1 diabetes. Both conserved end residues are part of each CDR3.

CDR3 protein: CASSRTSGSRDTQYF
J gene: TRBJ2-3
CDR3 length: 15
V gene: TRBV11-2

CDR3 protein: CAWSPIASNQPQHF
J gene: TRBJ1-5
CDR3 length: 14
V gene: TRBV30

CDR3 protein: CASSPRGQRNEKLFF
J gene: TRBJ1-4
CDR3 length: 15
V gene: TRBV18

CDR3 protein: CASDRGDYGYTF
J gene: TRBJ1-2
CDR3 length: 12
V gene: TRBV10-3

CDR3 protein: CASSRDGQGVFGAFF
J gene: TRBJ1-1
CDR3 length: 15
V gene: TRBV7-2

CDR3 protein: CASSLVGSTDTQYF
J gene: TRBJ2-3
CDR3 length: 14
V gene: TRBV11-2

CDR3 protein: CASSFLRYGASDTQYF
J gene: TRBJ2-3
CDR3 length: 16
V gene: TRBV7-2

CDR3 protein: CSVRTGGRTEAFF
J gene: TRBJ1-1
CDR3 length: 13
V gene: TRBV29-1

CDR3 protein: CASSLALGTSGRRSEFF
J gene: TRBJ2-1
CDR3 length: 17
V gene: TRBV7-2

CDR3 protein: CASSFPGERGGEQYF
J gene: TRBJ2-7
CDR3 length: 15
V gene: TRBV7-9

CDR3 protein: CASSTLDRYEQYF
J gene: TRBJ2-7
CDR3 length: 13
V gene: TRBV11-2

CDR3 protein: CASSEGQFTDTQYF
J gene: TRBJ2-3
CDR3 length: 14
V gene: TRBV25-1

CDR3 protein: CASSLNWGQAGELFF
J gene: TRBJ2-2
CDR3 length: 15
V gene: TRBV11-2

CDR3 protein: CASSLIPYYEQYF
J gene: TRBJ2-7
CDR3 length: 13
V gene: TRBV7-2

CDR3 protein: CASSQTSGTQYF
J gene: TRBJ2-5
CDR3 length: 12
V gene: TRBV7-9

CDR3 protein: CSAQIGRNTEAFF
J gene: TRBJ1-1
CDR3 length: 13
V gene: TRBV29-1

CDR3 protein: CAWSWGGDQPQHF
J gene: TRBJ1-5
CDR3 length: 13
V gene: TRBV30

CDR3 protein: CASRQLGGVDTQYF
J gene: TRBJ2-3
CDR3 length: 14
V gene: TRBV7-8

CDR3 protein: CASSAEIAGVRGKETQYF
J gene: TRBJ2-5
CDR3 length: 18
V gene: TRBV2

CDR3 protein: CASSPHARDNEQFF
J gene: TRBJ2-1
CDR3 length: 14
V gene: TRBV4-1

CDR3 protein: CASSVFGQGPYGYTF
J gene: TRBJ1-2
CDR3 length: 15
V gene: TRBV25-1

CDR3 protein: CASSTRGQGDPYEQYF
J gene: TRBJ2-7
CDR3 length: 16
V gene: TRBV21-1

CDR3 protein: CASSRDRGEQYF
J gene: TRBJ2-7
CDR3 length: 12
V gene: TRBV28

CDR3 protein: CSVQTDVTIYF
J gene: TRBJ1-3
CDR3 length: 11
V gene: TRBV29-1

CDR3 protein: CSVEVSRPYEQYF
J gene: TRBJ2-7
CDR3 length: 13
V gene: TRBV29-1

CDR3 protein: CASSPGQGLNQPQHF
J gene: TRBJ1-5
CDR3 length: 15
V gene: TRBV18

CDR3 protein: CASSFQDEQYF
J gene: TRBJ2-7
CDR3 length: 11
V gene: TRBV7-8

CDR3 protein: CASSVITGTNGYTF
J gene: TRBJ1-2
CDR3 length: 14
V gene: TRBV9

CDR3 protein: CASSVTISQPQHF
J gene: TRBJ1-5
CDR3 length: 13
V gene: TRBV9

CDR3 protein: CASSQNDRGNYNEQFF
J gene: TRBJ2-1
CDR3 length: 16
V gene: TRBV14

CDR3 protein: CATSGMTGAYEQYF
J gene: TRBJ2-7
CDR3 length: 14
V gene: TRBV15

CDR3 protein: CASRGLQPQHF
J gene: TRBJ1-5
CDR3 length: 11
V gene: TRBV28

CDR3 protein: CASSLAGRGPNEQFF
J gene: TRBJ2-1
CDR3 length: 15
V gene: TRBV5-4

CDR3 protein: CASSLSERVEAFF
J gene: TRBJ1-1
CDR3 length: 13
V gene: TRBV5-4

CDR3 protein: CASRRHLYNEQFF
J gene: TRBJ2-1
CDR3 length: 13
V gene: TRBV5-4

CDR3 protein: CASSEWLAGVDEQFF
J gene: TRBJ2-1
CDR3 length: 15
V gene: TRBV25-1

CDR3 protein: CASSLRLAGGPDTQYF
J gene: TRBJ2-3
CDR3 length: 16
V gene: TRBV11-1

CDR3 protein: CASSYRGNQPQHF
J gene: TRBJ1-5
CDR3 length: 13
V gene: TRBV7-2

CDR3 protein: CASSLTSGGQETQYF
J gene: TRBJ2-5
CDR3 length: 15
V gene: TRBV9

CDR3 protein: CASSQVGADGETQYF
J gene: TRBJ2-5
CDR3 length: 15
V gene: TRBV4-1

CDR3 protein: CATSRDYQGPNEQYF
J gene: TRBJ2-7
CDR3 length: 15
V gene: TRBV15

CDR3 protein: CASSRRLALRSETQYF
J gene: TRBJ2-5
CDR3 length: 16
V gene: TRBV7-8

CDR3 protein: CASSQLGTASNQPQHF
J gene: TRBJ1-5
CDR3 length: 16
V gene: TRBV5-4

CDR3 protein: CASSATGGNNIQYF
J gene: TRBJ2-4
CDR3 length: 14
V gene: TRBV6-5

CDR3 protein: CASAGASGYSYNEQFF
J gene: TRBJ2-1
CDR3 length: 16
V gene: TRBV19

CDR3 protein: CAWEERPGDTEAFF
J gene: TRBJ1-1
CDR3 length: 14
V gene: TRBV30

CDR3 protein: CASSHGTSGYEQYF
J gene: TRBJ2-7
CDR3 length: 14
V gene: TRBV21-1

CDR3 protein: CASSQNRGLLAFF
J gene: TRBJ1-1
CDR3 length: 13
V gene: TRBV5-1

CDR3 protein: CAWLTRLAGDNEQFF
J gene: TRBJ2-1
CDR3 length: 15
V gene: TRBV30

CDR3 protein: CATSTGLAGGIIAKNIQYF
J gene: TRBJ2-4
CDR3 length: 19
V gene: TRBV19